This T cell receptor (beta chain) derives from a study of T cells after yellow fever vaccination. At the level of the study: For low cell numbers, libraries were made with SMART-Seq v4 Ultra Low Input.

Overall study findings and caveats: Abundant bulk-derived clonotypes could contaminate FACS-sorted repertoires.

This clonotype was observed a handful of times. Antigen: not known. Each CDR3 protein gets one entry after TCRdb re-called the 5' RACE reads with MiXCR. This sample has 300,000 or so distinct CDR3 sequences, with around 8.1% found just once. The sequence was obtained from a man younger than 35 who received the YFV17D yellow fever vaccine. Here the sequenced sample was PBMCs, taken about 49 days after the first yellow fever vaccination.

CDR3 residues: CASSQSDVGNQPQHF. The CDR3 DNA reads as TGCGCCAGCAGCCAATCTGACGTCGGCAATCAGCCCCAGCATTTT. This chain uses TRBV4-3 with TRBJ1-5; D not certain. The CDR3 loop spans 15 amino acids. Trimming stripped 2 bases from V and 2 bases from J, with 10 bases between. Germline-derived CDR1 and CDR2 are LGHNA and YSLEER.